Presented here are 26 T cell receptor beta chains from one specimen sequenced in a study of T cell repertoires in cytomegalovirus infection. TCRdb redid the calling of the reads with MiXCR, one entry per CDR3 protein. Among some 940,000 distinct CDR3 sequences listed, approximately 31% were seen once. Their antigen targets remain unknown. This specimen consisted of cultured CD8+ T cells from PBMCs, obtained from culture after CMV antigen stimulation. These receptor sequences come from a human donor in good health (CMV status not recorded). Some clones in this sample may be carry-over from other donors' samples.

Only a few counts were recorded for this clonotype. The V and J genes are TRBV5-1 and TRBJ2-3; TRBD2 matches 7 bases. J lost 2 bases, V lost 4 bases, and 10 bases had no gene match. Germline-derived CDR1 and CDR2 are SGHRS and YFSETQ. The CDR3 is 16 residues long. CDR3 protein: CASSPEESGDTDTQYF. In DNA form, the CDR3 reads TGCGCCAGCAGCCCGGAGGAAAGCGGGGACACAGATACGCAGTATTTT.

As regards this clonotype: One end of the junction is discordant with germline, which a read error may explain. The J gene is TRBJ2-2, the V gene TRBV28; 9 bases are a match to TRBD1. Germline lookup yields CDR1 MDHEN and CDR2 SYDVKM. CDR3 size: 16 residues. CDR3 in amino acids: CVSSLVGQGGTGELFF. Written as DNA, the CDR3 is TGTGTCAGCAGTTTAGTGGGACAGGGTGGCACCGGGGAGCTGTTTTTT.

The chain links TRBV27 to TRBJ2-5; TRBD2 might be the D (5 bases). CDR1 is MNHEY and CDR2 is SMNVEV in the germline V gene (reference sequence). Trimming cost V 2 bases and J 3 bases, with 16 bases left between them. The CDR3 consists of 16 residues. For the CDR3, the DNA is TGTGCCAGCAGTTTAGTGGCTAGCTGGCACAAAGAGACCCAGTACTTC. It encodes CASSLVASWHKETQYF.

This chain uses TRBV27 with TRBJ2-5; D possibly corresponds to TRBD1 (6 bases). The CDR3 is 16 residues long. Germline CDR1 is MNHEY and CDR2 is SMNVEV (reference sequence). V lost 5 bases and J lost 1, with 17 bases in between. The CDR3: CASSPNTDSFQETQYF. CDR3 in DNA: TGTGCCAGCAGTCCAAACACGGACAGCTTCCAAGAGACCCAGTACTTC.

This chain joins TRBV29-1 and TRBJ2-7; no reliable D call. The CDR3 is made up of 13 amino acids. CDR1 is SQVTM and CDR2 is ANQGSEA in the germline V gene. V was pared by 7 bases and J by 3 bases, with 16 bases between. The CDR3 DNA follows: TGCAGCGCCCAGGACCAGGCGAGCTACGAGCAGTACTTC. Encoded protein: CSAQDQASYEQYF.

In DNA form, the CDR3 reads TGTGCCAGCAGCTTAGTACGGGACAGGGGGCTCCTCCTGACTTTC. This encodes CASSLVRDRGLLLTF. The rearrangement links TRBV7-2 to TRBJ2-6; 12 positions match TRBD1. The CDR3 runs to 15 residues. The germline V gene has CDR1 SGHTA and CDR2 FQGNSA. V lost 1 base and J lost 14; bases outside the gene matches: 6.

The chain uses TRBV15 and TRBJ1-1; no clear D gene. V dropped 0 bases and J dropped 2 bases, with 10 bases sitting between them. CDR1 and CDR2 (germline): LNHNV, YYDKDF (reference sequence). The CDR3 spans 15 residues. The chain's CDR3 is CATSRERTVNTEAFF. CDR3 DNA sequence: TGTGCCACCAGCAGAGAACGAACAGTCAACACTGAAGCTTTCTTT.

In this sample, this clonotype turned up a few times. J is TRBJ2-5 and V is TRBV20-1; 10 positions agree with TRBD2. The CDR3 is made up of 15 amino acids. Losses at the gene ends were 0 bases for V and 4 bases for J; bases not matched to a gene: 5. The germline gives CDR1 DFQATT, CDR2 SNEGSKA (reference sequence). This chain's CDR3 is CSARDQRGGVETQYF. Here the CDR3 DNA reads TGCAGTGCTAGAGACCAGCGGGGGGGTGTAGAGACCCAGTACTTC.

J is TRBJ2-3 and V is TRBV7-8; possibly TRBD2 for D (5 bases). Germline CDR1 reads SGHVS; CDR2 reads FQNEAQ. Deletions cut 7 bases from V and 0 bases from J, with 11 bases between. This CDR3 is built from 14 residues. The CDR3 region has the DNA TGTGCCAGCACGGACTTAGCTAGCACAGATACGCAGTATTTT. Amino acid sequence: CASTDLASTDTQYF.

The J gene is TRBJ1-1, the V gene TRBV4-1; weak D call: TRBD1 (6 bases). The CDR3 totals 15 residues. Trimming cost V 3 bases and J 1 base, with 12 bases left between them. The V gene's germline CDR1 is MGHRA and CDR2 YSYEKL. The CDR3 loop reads CASSQLIQGNTEAFF. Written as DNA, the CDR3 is TGCGCCAGCAGCCAGCTCATACAGGGGAACACTGAAGCTTTCTTT.

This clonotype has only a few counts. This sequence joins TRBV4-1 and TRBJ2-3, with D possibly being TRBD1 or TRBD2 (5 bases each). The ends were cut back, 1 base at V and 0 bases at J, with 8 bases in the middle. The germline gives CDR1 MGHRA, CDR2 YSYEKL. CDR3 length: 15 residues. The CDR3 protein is CASSQGDGSTDTQYF. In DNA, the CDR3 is TGCGCCAGCAGCCAAGGGGACGGGAGCACAGATACGCAGTATTTT.

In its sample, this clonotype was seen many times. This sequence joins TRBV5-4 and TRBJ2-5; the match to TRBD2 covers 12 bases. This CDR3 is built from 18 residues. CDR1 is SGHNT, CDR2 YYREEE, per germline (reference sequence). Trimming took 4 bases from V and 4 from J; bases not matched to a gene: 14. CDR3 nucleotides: TGTGCCAGCAGCCCTCCAACCCCCCTAGCGGGGGGGCTAGAGACCCAGTACTTC. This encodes CASSPPTPLAGGLETQYF. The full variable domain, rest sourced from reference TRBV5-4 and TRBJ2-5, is ETGVTQSPTHLIKTRGQQVTLRCSSQSGHNTVSWYQQALGQGPQFIFQYYREEENGRGNFPPRFSGLQFPNYSSELNVNALELDDSALYLCASSPPTPLAGGLETQYFGPGTRLLVL.

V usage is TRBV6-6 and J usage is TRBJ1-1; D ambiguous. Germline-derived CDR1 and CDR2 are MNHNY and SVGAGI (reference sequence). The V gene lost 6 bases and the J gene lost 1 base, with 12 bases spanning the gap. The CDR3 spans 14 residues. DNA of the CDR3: TGTGCCAGCAGCTCCCCATGGGGGAACACTGAAGCTTTCTTT. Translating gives CASSSPWGNTEAFF.

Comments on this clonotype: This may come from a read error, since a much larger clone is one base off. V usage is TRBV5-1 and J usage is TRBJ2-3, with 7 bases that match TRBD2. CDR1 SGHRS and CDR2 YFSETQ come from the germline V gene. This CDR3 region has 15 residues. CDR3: CVSSRWGGYTDTQYF. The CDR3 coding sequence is TGCGTCAGCAGTCGGTGGGGGGGTTACACAGATACGCAGTATTTT.

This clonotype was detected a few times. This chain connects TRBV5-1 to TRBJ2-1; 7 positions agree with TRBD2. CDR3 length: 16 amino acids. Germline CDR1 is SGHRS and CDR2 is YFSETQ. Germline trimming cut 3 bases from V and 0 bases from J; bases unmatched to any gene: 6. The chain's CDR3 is CASSWVTGGSYNEQFF. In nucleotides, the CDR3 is TGCGCCAGCAGCTGGGTTACGGGGGGCTCCTACAATGAGCAGTTCTTC.

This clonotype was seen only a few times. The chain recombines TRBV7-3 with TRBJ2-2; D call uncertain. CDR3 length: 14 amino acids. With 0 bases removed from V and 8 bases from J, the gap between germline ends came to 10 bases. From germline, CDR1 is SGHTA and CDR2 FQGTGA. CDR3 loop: CASSLTEWVGELFF. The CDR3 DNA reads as TGTGCCAGCAGCTTAACGGAATGGGTTGGGGAGCTGTTTTTT.

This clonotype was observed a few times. CDR3 nucleotides: TGTGCCAGCAGCGAGGAAGGGGGGAAACATTCACCCCTCCACTTT. Translation gives CASSEEGGKHSPLHF. This chain uses TRBV7-2 with TRBJ1-6, with D perhaps matching TRBD1 (6 bases). This CDR3 has 15 amino acids. Germline V gene data show CDR1 as SGHTA and CDR2 as FQGNSA. V lost 5 bases and J 8 bases, leaving 16 bases between the germline ends.

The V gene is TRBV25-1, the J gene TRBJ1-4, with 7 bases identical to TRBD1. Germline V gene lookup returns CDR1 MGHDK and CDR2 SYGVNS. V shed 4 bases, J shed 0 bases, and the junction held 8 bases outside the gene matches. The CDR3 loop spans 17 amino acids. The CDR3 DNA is TGTGCCAGCAGTGGCTGGACAGGCGCCTCAACTAATGAAAAACTGTTTTTT. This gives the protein CASSGWTGASTNEKLFF.

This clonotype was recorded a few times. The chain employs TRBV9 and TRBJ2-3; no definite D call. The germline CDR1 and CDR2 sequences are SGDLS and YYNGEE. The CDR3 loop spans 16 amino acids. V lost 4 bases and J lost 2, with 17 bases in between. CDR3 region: CASSHNPMLDTDTQYF. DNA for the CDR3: TGTGCCAGCAGCCACAACCCAATGCTAGACACAGATACGCAGTATTTT. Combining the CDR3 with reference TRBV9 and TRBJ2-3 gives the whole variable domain DSGVTQTPKHLITATGQRVTLRCSPRSGDLSVYWYQQSLDQGLQFLIQYYNGEERAKGNILERFSAQQFPDLHSELNLSSLELGDSALYFCASSHNPMLDTDTQYFGPGTRLTVL.

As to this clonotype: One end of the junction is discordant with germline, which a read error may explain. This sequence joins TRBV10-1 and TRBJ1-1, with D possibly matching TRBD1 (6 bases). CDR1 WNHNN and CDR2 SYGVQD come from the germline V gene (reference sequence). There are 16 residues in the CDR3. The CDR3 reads CAGSELFRGGSTEAFF. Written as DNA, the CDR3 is TGCGCCGGCAGTGAACTCTTCAGGGGCGGCAGCACTGAAGCTTTCTTT.

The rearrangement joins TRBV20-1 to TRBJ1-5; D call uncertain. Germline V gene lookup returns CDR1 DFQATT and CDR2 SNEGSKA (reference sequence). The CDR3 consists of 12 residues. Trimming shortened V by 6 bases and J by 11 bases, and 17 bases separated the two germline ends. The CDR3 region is CSAPRKGVAQHF. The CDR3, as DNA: TGCAGTGCCCCCAGGAAGGGTGTGGCCCAGCATTTT.

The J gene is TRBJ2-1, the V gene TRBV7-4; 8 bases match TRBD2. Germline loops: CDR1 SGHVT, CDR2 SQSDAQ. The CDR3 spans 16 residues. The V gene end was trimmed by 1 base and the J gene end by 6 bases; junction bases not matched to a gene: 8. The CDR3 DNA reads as TGTGCCAGCAGCTTAGGGGGACTAGGCAAGGGCAATGAGCAGTTCTTC. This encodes CASSLGGLGKGNEQFF.

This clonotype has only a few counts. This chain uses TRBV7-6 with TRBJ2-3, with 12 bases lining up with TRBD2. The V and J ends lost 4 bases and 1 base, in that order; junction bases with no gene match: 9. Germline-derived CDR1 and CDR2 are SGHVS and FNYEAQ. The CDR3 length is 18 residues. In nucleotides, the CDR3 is TGTGCCAGCAGCTCGCCTTCGACTAGCGGGGGAGGCACAGATACGCAGTATTTT. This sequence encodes CASSSPSTSGGGTDTQYF.

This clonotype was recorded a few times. The CDR3 loop reads CASTPWGSNQPQHF. The CDR3 coding sequence is TGTGCCAGCACCCCCTGGGGAAGCAATCAGCCCCAGCATTTT. The chain employs TRBV7-9 and TRBJ1-5, with D hard to call. The ends were cut back, 7 bases at V and 1 base at J, with 11 bases in the middle. This CDR3 comprises 14 residues. Germline V CDR1 and CDR2: SEHNR, FQNEAQ (reference sequence).

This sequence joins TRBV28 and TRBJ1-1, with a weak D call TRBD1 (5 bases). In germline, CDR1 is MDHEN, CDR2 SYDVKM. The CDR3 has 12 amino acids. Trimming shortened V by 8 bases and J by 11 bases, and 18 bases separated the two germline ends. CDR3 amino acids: CASRPWGVGAFF. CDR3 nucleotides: TGTGCCAGCCGCCCCTGGGGGGTTGGCGCTTTCTTT.

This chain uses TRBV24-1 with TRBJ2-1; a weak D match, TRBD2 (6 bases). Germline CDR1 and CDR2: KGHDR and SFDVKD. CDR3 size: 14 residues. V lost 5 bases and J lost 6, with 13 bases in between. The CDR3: CATSANGGVNEQFF. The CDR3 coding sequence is TGTGCCACCAGTGCTAATGGAGGGGTCAATGAGCAGTTCTTC.